What follows are 24 T cell receptor beta chains derived from one specimen sequenced in a study of shared clonotypes between healthy human individuals. Profiled with immunoSEQ multiplex PCR; TCRdb holds only in-frame clones, not every one. The sample has more than 2 million clones; roughly 95% are singletons. The sequenced sample was naive CD4+ T cells sorted from blood. The subset is: CD45RA+ positively selected. The origin of the receptors is a man aged 18 to 35 in good health.

This rearrangement joins TRBV9 to TRBJ1-2; D is undetermined. V lost 0 bases, J lost 2 bases, and 8 bases lay in between. The CDR3 is 14 residues long. Germline V gene sequence: CDR1 SGDLS, CDR2 YYNGEE. The CDR3 coding sequence is TGTGCCAGCAGCGTAGCTATGGGGAACTATGGCTACACCTTC. This gives the protein CASSVAMGNYGYTF.

In this sample, this clone turned up once. CDR3 nucleotide sequence: TGCGCCAGCAGCCAGGAATTTTTAGGGACGAACACCGGGGAGCTGTTTTTT. This codes for CASSQEFLGTNTGELFF. The gene calls are TRBV4-3 and TRBJ2-2; D remains unclear. There are 17 residues in the CDR3. The germline V and J ends were trimmed by 3 bases and 0 bases, with 14 bases remaining between them. Germline assignment: CDR1 LGHNA and CDR2 YSLEER.

The rearrangement links TRBV19 to TRBJ1-5; D might be TRBD1 (5 bases). V was clipped by 2 bases and J by 3 bases, with 11 bases between them. In germline, CDR1 is LNHDA, CDR2 SQIVND (reference sequence). This CDR3 spans 15 amino acids. The CDR3 here is CASSIRGDHNQPQHF. In nucleotides, the CDR3 is TGTGCCAGTAGTATACGGGGGGATCACAATCAGCCCCAGCATTTT.

This rearrangement joins TRBV7-8 to TRBJ1-6; unclear D gene. CDR3 size: 15 residues. V dropped 0 bases and J dropped 8 bases, with 11 bases sitting between them. Germline V gives CDR1 SGHVS, CDR2 FQNEAQ. CDR3 in DNA: TGTGCCAGCAGCTTAGCCGGGCTTAACGATTCACCCCTCCACTTT. This codes for CASSLAGLNDSPLHF.

The V call is TRBV5-4, the J call TRBJ2-3, with 7 positions matching TRBD2. Germline V CDR1 and CDR2: SGHNT, YYREEE (reference sequence). This CDR3 spans 13 amino acids. Germline trimming cut 1 base from V and 5 bases from J; bases unmatched to any gene: 1. The CDR3 reads CASSLQRGDTQYF. DNA of the CDR3: TGTGCCAGCAGCTTGCAGCGGGGAGATACGCAGTATTTT.

V and J are TRBV11-3 and TRBJ2-1; tentatively, D is TRBD1 (6 bases). The germline V and J ends were trimmed by 7 bases and 6 bases, with 16 bases remaining between them. The CDR3 length is 14 residues. CDR1 is SGHNT and CDR2 is YENEEA in the germline V gene. The CDR3 sequence: CASTPGTPSNEQFF. The CDR3, as DNA: TGTGCCAGCACCCCCGGGACACCGAGCAATGAGCAGTTCTTC.

The chain recombines TRBV19 with TRBJ1-2, with D possibly TRBD1 on 6 matching bases. The CDR3 totals 16 residues. The V and J ends lost 10 bases and 6 bases respectively, with 27 bases between them. CDR1 is LNHDA, CDR2 SQIVND, per germline (reference sequence). CDR3 residues: CATLSLDSRPPHGYTF. Written as DNA, the CDR3 is TGTGCCACCCTCTCCTTGGACAGCCGCCCACCGCATGGCTACACCTTC.

This chain connects TRBV5-1 to TRBJ2-1; 11 nucleotides match TRBD2. Per germline, CDR1 SGHRS and CDR2 YFSETQ. The length of the CDR3 is 19 residues. Trimming took 3 bases from V and 1 from J; bases not matched to a gene: 12. The CDR3 DNA reads TGCGCCAGCAGCTCCGAGGGTAGCGGGAGGGCCTTGTCCTACAATGAGCAGTTCTTC. It encodes CASSSEGSGRALSYNEQFF.

The V call is TRBV11-2, the J call TRBJ2-7, with TRBD1 identical over 10 bases. The J segment lost 3 bases and the V segment lost 1 base, leaving 6 bases of the junction unmatched. Germline V CDR1 and CDR2: SGHAT, FQNNGV. The CDR3 covers 16 residues. The CDR3 bases are TGTGCCAGCAGCTTAGTGTTCGGACAGGGGGACTACGAGCAGTACTTC. Translated, it gives CASSLVFGQGDYEQYF.

This clone was seen more than once but under ten times. The chain links TRBV30 to TRBJ1-3; D is unresolved. Germline V lookup: CDR1 GTSNPN, CDR2 SVGIG (reference sequence). V lost 4 bases, J lost 5 bases, and 6 bases lay in between. This CDR3 has 11 amino acids. The CDR3 reads CAWTERNTIYF. The CDR3 coding sequence is TGTGCCTGGACCGAAAGAAACACCATATATTTT.

DNA for the CDR3: TGTGCCAGCAGCTTGTTGGGGACAGGGAACACTGAAGCTTTCTTT. This gives the protein CASSLLGTGNTEAFF. This rearrangement joins TRBV5-5 to TRBJ1-1; 8 positions agree with TRBD1. Germline V lookup: CDR1 SGHKS, CDR2 YYEKEE (reference sequence). V trimming: 1 base; J trimming: 1 base; junction bases outside the gene matches: 3. The CDR3 is 15 amino acids. The complete variable domain, with remaining parts taken from reference TRBV5-5 and TRBJ1-1, reads DAGVTQSPTHLIKTRGQQVTLRCSPISGHKSVSWYQQVLGQGPQFIFQYYEKEERGRGNFPDRFSARQFPNYSSELNVNALLLGDSALYLCASSLLGTGNTEAFFGQGTRLTVV.

V and J are TRBV18 and TRBJ2-3; TRBD2 agrees at 14 bases. Germline CDR1 reads KGHSH; CDR2 reads LQKENI. The length of the CDR3 is 17 residues. V dropped 3 bases and J dropped 1; count of bases not matched to a gene: 3. CDR3 amino acids: CASSPGLAGVGTDTQYF. DNA of the CDR3: TGTGCCAGCTCACCGGGACTAGCGGGAGTGGGCACAGATACGCAGTATTTT.

The chain uses TRBV7-2 and TRBJ1-1; D gene unclear. V lost 11 bases and J 7 bases, leaving 14 bases between the germline ends. Germline CDR1 SGHTA, CDR2 FQGNSA. This CDR3 has 11 residues. This chain's CDR3 is CAQPLAREAFF. CDR3 sequence (DNA): TGTGCCCAACCACTGGCTCGTGAAGCTTTCTTT.

The V and J genes are TRBV6-6 and TRBJ2-7, with D possibly TRBD1 on 6 matching bases. The germline CDR1 and CDR2 sequences are MNHNY and SVGAGI (reference sequence). CDR3 length: 16 residues. V shed 2 bases and J shed 1 base, with 15 bases lying between them. The CDR3 is CASSYRDRPLSYEQYF. The CDR3 coding sequence is TGTGCCAGCAGTTACCGAGACAGGCCCCTATCCTACGAGCAGTACTTC.

This rearrangement joins TRBV6-1 to TRBJ1-5; D is undetermined. CDR3 length equals 13 residues. V was shortened by 8 bases and J by 4 bases, with 12 bases between the two germline ends. In germline, CDR1 is MNHNS, CDR2 SASEGT. The CDR3 spells CASQAGGNQPQHF. CDR3 in DNA: TGTGCCAGCCAGGCCGGAGGTAATCAGCCCCAGCATTTT.

The rearrangement joins TRBV6-1 to TRBJ2-1; TRBD1 aligns across 8 bases. Looked up from germline, CDR1 is MNHNS and CDR2 is SASEGT. This CDR3 contains 14 residues. Germline trimming cut 10 bases from V and 5 bases from J; bases unmatched to any gene: 10. CDR3 loop: CATPGDRINNEQFF. CDR3 DNA: TGTGCCACCCCCGGGGACAGGATTAACAATGAGCAGTTCTTC.

The V gene is TRBV14, the J gene TRBJ2-3; D is uncertain. The V gene's germline CDR1 is SGHDN and CDR2 FVKESK. This CDR3 has 16 amino acids. V lost 0 bases to trimming and J lost 4 bases, with 14 bases between them. The CDR3 DNA sequence: TGTGCCAGCAGCCAAGAGTTCCCTTCCCGGCCAGATACGCAGTATTTT. Its protein is CASSQEFPSRPDTQYF.

This sequence joins TRBV28 and TRBJ2-7; perhaps TRBD1 as D (5 bases). The CDR3 length is 12 residues. Germline V gene data show CDR1 as MDHEN and CDR2 as SYDVKM. V lost 5 bases, J lost 3 bases, and 8 bases lay in between. Here the CDR3 reads CASSIQGYEQYF. CDR3 DNA: TGTGCCAGCAGTATTCAGGGCTACGAGCAGTACTTC. Full variable domain (rest looked up from reference TRBV28 and TRBJ2-7): DVKVTQSSRYLVKRTGEKVFLECVQDMDHENMFWYRQDPGLGLRLIYFSYDVKMKEKGDIPEGYSVSREKKERFSLILESASTNQTSMYLCASSIQGYEQYFGPGTRLTVT.

The chain couples TRBV29-1 to TRBJ2-1; TRBD2 is a possible D gene (5 bases). V was trimmed by 7 bases and J by 10 bases, leaving 17 bases between them. This CDR3 comprises 12 residues. Germline-derived CDR1 and CDR2 are SQVTM and ANQGSEA. The CDR3 sequence is CSANPDSREQFF. The CDR3 DNA sequence: TGCAGCGCCAACCCGGACTCCCGGGAGCAGTTCTTC.

The chain recombines TRBV5-1 with TRBJ1-1, with a possible D match to TRBD1 (6 bases). This CDR3 region has 15 residues. CDR1 is SGHRS and CDR2 is YFSETQ in the germline V gene. The ends were cut back, 4 bases at V and 3 bases at J, with 16 bases in the middle. The CDR3 DNA is TGCGCCAGCAGCGCTGGGACACGGGGAGACACTGAAGCTTTCTTT. Translating it yields CASSAGTRGDTEAFF.

In the case of this clone: Distinct nucleotide sequences in the sample also encode this CDR3. V usage is TRBV5-1 and J usage is TRBJ2-5, with TRBD2 matching over 10 bases. Germline lookup yields CDR1 SGHRS and CDR2 YFSETQ. V shed 0 bases, J shed 5 bases, and the junction held 7 bases outside the gene matches. The CDR3 length is 16 residues. CDR3: CASSLAGSGGPETQYF. CDR3 nucleotides: TGCGCCAGCAGCTTGGCCGGTAGCGGGGGGCCCGAGACCCAGTACTTC.

V usage is TRBV6-5 and J usage is TRBJ2-3; possible D gene TRBD2, 6 bases. The CDR3 extends over 13 amino acids. From germline, CDR1 is MNHEY and CDR2 SVGAGI. The ends were cut back, 6 bases at V and 11 bases at J, with 18 bases in the middle. CDR3 DNA: TGTGCCAGCAGCCCCAGTTCGGGAGTTAAGCAGTATTTT. The encoded protein is CASSPSSGVKQYF.

The V call is TRBV6-6, the J call TRBJ2-5, with D perhaps matching TRBD2 (5 bases). Trimming cost V 5 bases and J 9 bases, with 10 bases left between them. The germline V gene has CDR1 MNHNY and CDR2 SVGAGI (reference sequence). This CDR3 has 11 amino acids. Here the CDR3 reads CASSPAGPQYF. In DNA, the CDR3 is TGTGCCAGCAGTCCCGCGGGCCCCCAGTACTTC.

The chain employs TRBV6-5 and TRBJ2-1; D possibly matches TRBD1 or TRBD2 (5 bases each). Germline CDR1 MNHEY, CDR2 SVGAGI. The V and J ends lost 0 bases and 2 bases respectively, with 8 bases between them. There are 15 residues in the CDR3. The CDR3 reads CASSYSGTAYNEQFF. The CDR3 DNA reads TGTGCCAGCAGTTACTCAGGGACGGCCTACAATGAGCAGTTCTTC.